The 18 T cell receptor beta chains below all came from one sample that was sequenced in a study of molecular identifiers for immune sequencing clone quantification. MiXCR, run by TCRdb on the PCR reads, gives a single entry per CDR3 protein. The sample lists under 650,000 distinct CDR3 sequences, nearly 20% occurring once. Sequencing was performed on naive CD8+ T cells from blood, with Jurkat cell RNA spiked in. This sample's subset: FACS-sorted CD8+CD4-CCR7+CD45RA+ naive T cells. The source of these receptors is a human donor in good health. Some libraries in this study had Jurkat cell RNA spiked in.

This clonotype was picked up a small number of times. The J gene is TRBJ1-1, the V gene TRBV6-6, with unresolved D. The CDR3 loop spans 10 amino acids. Germline V gene sequence: CDR1 MNHNY, CDR2 SVGAGI (reference sequence). With 2 bases removed from V and 8 bases from J, the gap between germline ends came to 3 bases. Written as DNA, the CDR3 is TGTGCCAGCAGTTACGAAGAAGCTTTCTTT. It yields the protein CASSYEEAFF.

The genes are TRBV19 and TRBJ2-7; no definite D call. In germline, CDR1 is LNHDA, CDR2 SQIVND (reference sequence). The CDR3 runs to 13 residues. Trimming pared 1 base from V and 3 bases from J, leaving 7 bases between. CDR3 nucleotide sequence: TGTGCCAGTAGTATAGGTACAGTCTACGAGCAGTACTTC. This codes for CASSIGTVYEQYF.

This clonotype was seen repeatedly, ten times or more. This rearrangement joins TRBV4-3 to TRBJ1-1; D ambiguous. The CDR3 runs to 15 residues. Germline assignment: CDR1 LGHNA and CDR2 YSLEER. V was shortened by 4 bases and J by 1 base, with 13 bases between the two germline ends. The CDR3 coding sequence is TGCGCCAGCAGCCGCCACGAGGCAGCGAACACTGAAGCTTTCTTT. Protein product: CASSRHEAANTEAFF.

As regards this clonotype: Being one base from a much bigger clone, this may be a read error. The chain couples TRBV12-3 or TRBV12-4 to TRBJ2-7; D gene uncertain. With 4 bases removed from V and 4 bases from J, the gap between germline ends came to 14 bases. The CDR3 covers 14 residues. The CDR3 protein is CASSYAENPYEQYF. DNA of the CDR3: TGTGCCAGCAGTTACGCAGAGAACCCTTACGAGCAGTACTTC.

Note on this clonotype: A much larger clone is a single base away; this may be a read error. CDR3 protein: CASSLRTTNGKLFF. For the CDR3, the DNA is TGTGCCAGCAGCTTGCGCACAACTAATGGAAAACTGTTTTTT. V gene TRBV5-6 combines with J gene TRBJ1-4; no clear D. In germline, CDR1 is SGHDT, CDR2 YYEEEE. The CDR3 extends over 14 amino acids.

In the case of this clonotype: An end of the junction differs from the germline gene, which may be a read error. The chain has TRBV13 and TRBJ2-7; TRBD1 agrees at 9 bases. Per the germline V gene, CDR1 is PRHDT and CDR2 is FYEKMQ (reference sequence). This CDR3 is built from 15 residues. CDR3 DNA: TGTGCCAGCAGCTTAGGGACAGGGGGATGGGGAGAGCGGTACTTC. Its translation: CASSLGTGGWGERYF.

The chain recombines TRBV6-2 or TRBV6-3 with TRBJ1-4, with D possibly being TRBD1 (5 bases). The length of the CDR3 is 14 residues. Trimming shortened V by 10 bases and J by 8 bases, and 20 bases separated the two germline ends. Germline values: CDR1 MNHEY, CDR2 SVGEGT. In nucleotides, the CDR3 is TGTGCCACCAATGCCCGGGCAGGGAGAGAAAAACTGTTTTTT. Amino acids: CATNARAGREKLFF.

The table lists this clonotype with a few counts. The gene calls are TRBV30 and TRBJ2-1; 9 nucleotides line up with TRBD2. Germline lookup yields CDR1 GTSNPN and CDR2 SVGIG (reference sequence). CDR3 size: 15 residues. The trim removed 1 base at V and 4 bases at J, leaving 5 bases unmatched. For the CDR3, the DNA is TGTGCCTGGAGTGGACTAGCGGCTCGTTACAATGAGCAGTTCTTC. Its protein product is CAWSGLAARYNEQFF. Drawing the rest from reference TRBV30 and TRBJ2-1, the complete variable domain is SQTIHQWPATLVQPVGSPLSLECTVEGTSNPNLYWYRQAAGRGLQLLFYSVGIGQISSEVPQNLSASRPQDRQFILSSKKLLLSDSGFYLCAWSGLAARYNEQFFGPGTRLTVL.

The rearrangement links TRBV5-1 to TRBJ2-1; no firm D call. The V and J ends lost 4 bases and 4 bases respectively, with 12 bases between them. This CDR3 is 14 amino acids long. Looked up from germline, CDR1 is SGHRS and CDR2 is YFSETQ. CDR3 protein: CASSHSLLYNEQFF. In DNA form, the CDR3 reads TGCGCCAGCAGCCACTCCCTTTTATACAATGAGCAGTTCTTC.

This clonotype was seen many times. The rearrangement links TRBV12-3 or TRBV12-4 to TRBJ1-2; no clear D gene. This CDR3 region has 13 residues. The V gene lost 0 bases and the J gene lost 4 bases, with 6 bases spanning the gap. DNA for the CDR3: TGTGCCAGCAGTTTAGCCAGTAGCTATGGCTACACCTTC. Its translation is CASSLASSYGYTF.

This clonotype has a count of ten or more. V usage is TRBV11-2 and J usage is TRBJ1-1; D is ambiguous. CDR3 length equals 12 residues. In germline, CDR1 is SGHAT, CDR2 FQNNGV. The germline V and J ends were trimmed by 7 bases and 1 base, with 7 bases remaining between them. Here the CDR3 reads CASTTENTEAFF. For the CDR3, the DNA is TGTGCCAGCACGACGGAGAACACTGAAGCTTTCTTT.

The chain is built from TRBV28 and TRBJ2-7, with D uncertain. Germline values: CDR1 MDHEN, CDR2 SYDVKM. Trimming cost V 6 bases and J 0 bases, with 18 bases left between them. CDR3 length: 16 amino acids. CDR3 nucleotides: TGTGCCAGCAGCCTCGGTAGGGCCTTTGGCTCCTACGAGCAGTACTTC. It is translated as CASSLGRAFGSYEQYF. Full variable domain (remainder filled in from reference TRBV28 and TRBJ2-7): DVKVTQSSRYLVKRTGEKVFLECVQDMDHENMFWYRQDPGLGLRLIYFSYDVKMKEKGDIPEGYSVSREKKERFSLILESASTNQTSMYLCASSLGRAFGSYEQYFGPGTRLTVT.

On this clonotype: This clone may be a read error of a much larger clone one base away. The chain recombines TRBV27 with TRBJ1-2; 9 nucleotides agree with TRBD1. CDR3 length equals 13 residues. The germline CDR1 and CDR2 sequences are MNHEY and SMNVEV (reference sequence). The CDR3 reads CAGSLRTGAGYTF. CDR3 in DNA: TGTGCCGGCAGTCTACGGACAGGGGCTGGCTACACCTTC.

The chain has TRBV12-3 or TRBV12-4 and TRBJ1-1, with TRBD1 as a possible D gene (5 bases). The CDR3 is 13 residues long. Trimming removed 1 base at V and 11 bases at J, with 14 bases between. CDR3 amino acids: CASSLGGGVSAFF. The CDR3 coding sequence is TGTGCCAGCAGTTTAGGTGGGGGGGTATCGGCTTTCTTT.

This clonotype occurred many times. The chain is built from TRBV2 and TRBJ2-3, with D hard to call. The CDR3 covers 15 residues. With 4 bases removed from V and 4 bases from J, the gap between germline ends came to 15 bases. The germline CDR1 and CDR2 sequences are SNHLY and FYNNEI. The CDR3 sequence: CASSVTSSVSDTQYF. CDR3 nucleotide sequence: TGTGCCAGCAGTGTGACGTCAAGCGTTTCAGATACGCAGTATTTT.

V and J are TRBV6-2 or TRBV6-3 and TRBJ1-6, with a weak D call TRBD1 (5 bases). Trimming left V 5 bases short and J 11 bases short, with 34 bases between. The CDR3 loop spans 20 amino acids. Germline V gene data show CDR1 as MNHEY and CDR2 as SVGEGT. The CDR3 nucleotides are TGTGCCAGCAGTGGTGGACACGGGAGGACGGATCGGACCCCCTTCCCACCCCTCCACTTT. Its protein product is CASSGGHGRTDRTPFPPLHF.

This clonotype was counted a few times. The chain recombines TRBV6-1 with TRBJ2-7; unclear D gene. The CDR3 runs to 16 residues. V gave up 8 bases and J gave up 7 bases, with 27 bases separating them. Germline CDR1 is MNHNS and CDR2 is SASEGT. The DNA of the CDR3 is TGTGCCAGCTCCCTACTTCCATCCCTAGGAATGGGTGAGCAGTACTTC. Residues: CASSLLPSLGMGEQYF.

This clonotype was found many times. V usage is TRBV28 and J usage is TRBJ2-3; D remains ambiguous. Between the trimmed V and J ends, which lost 1 base and 3 bases, there was a span of 14 bases. This CDR3 comprises 16 residues. Germline CDR1 is MDHEN and CDR2 is SYDVKM. CDR3 sequence reads: CASSLYGTRTTDTQYF. The CDR3, as DNA: TGTGCCAGCAGTTTATACGGCACCAGAACAACAGATACGCAGTATTTT.